This TCR beta chain emerged from a study (dated by TCRdb to the mid-2010s). Background for the entire study: The origins of HIV persistence were investigated in individuals who naturally controlled HIV infection.

The CDR3 has 15 amino acids, counting the end cysteine and phenylalanine. Left in the record is the CDR3 DNA by itself, 45 bases read in frame from the first base. CDR1 and CDR2, per the germline V gene, are LGHNA and YNFKEQ. V has 4 bases trimmed and J has 0 bases trimmed; junction bases matching no gene number 3. This clonotype is characterized as medium-sized (0.01 to 0.1%). The antigen it recognizes is unknown. Nothing much larger sits one base from this clone, and base qualities are not available. Library construction relied on 5' RACE. The sequencer listed for this sample is Illumina HiSeq 2000. TCRdb ran its own pipeline on the public reads, namely fastp trimming at Q25 and MiXCR clone calling, and kept in-frame beta chains. Each entry is one CDR3 protein sequence, shown with its most common DNA and genes. This sample holds roughly 300 distinct CDR3 sequences; roughly 5.7% were observed only once. The ten largest clones take up about 63% of the sample.

Recombination joined TRBV4-2 with TRBJ2-1; 7 central bases correspond to TRBD2. This TCR was recovered from a male donor with HIV. Sequencing used effector memory T cells from blood PBMCs. In the paper's terms, the cell subset or site label means: effector memory CD4+ T cells. The sequenced DNA is TGTGCCAGCAGCCCCAGGGAGGGCTCCTACAATGAGCAGTTCTTC. It is translated as CASSPREGSYNEQFF.